The 13 T cell receptor beta chains reported below all come from one sample, sequenced in a study of shared clonotypes between healthy human individuals. The repertoire was sequenced with immunoSEQ multiplex PCR; TCRdb's copy has only in-frame clones and lacks some. The sample has around 500,000 clones, less than 80% seen once. Specimen: PBMCs. The receptors were gathered from a woman aged 35 to 49 in good health. Some clones in this sample may be carry-over from other donors' samples.

The chain links TRBV7-2 to TRBJ1-3; possibly TRBD1 for D (5 bases). The V end lost 1 base, the J end lost 4 bases, and 17 bases lay between the germline ends. CDR1 is SGHTA, CDR2 FQGNSA, per germline. The CDR3 loop spans 17 amino acids. The chain's CDR3 is CASSLVYAGVAGNTIYF. CDR3 sequence (DNA): TGTGCCAGCAGCTTAGTCTATGCGGGGGTTGCGGGAAACACCATATATTTT.

This chain uses TRBV29-1 with TRBJ2-7; TRBD2 is a possible D gene (5 bases). The CDR3 is made up of 14 amino acids. Trimming removed 6 bases from V and 7 bases from J, with 22 bases in between. Germline CDR1 and CDR2: SQVTM and ANQGSEA. The CDR3 nucleotides read TGCAGCGTGAAGCCGCCGGGATCGATCCTTGAGCAGTACTTC. Translation: CSVKPPGSILEQYF.

The V and J genes are TRBV7-3 and TRBJ2-3; 7 positions agree with TRBD2. Germline V CDR1 and CDR2: SGHTA, FQGTGA. CDR3 length equals 16 residues. With V trimmed by 5 bases and J by 1 base, 9 bases remained unmatched. CDR3 sequence reads: CASSPRASGRTDTQYF. In DNA form, the CDR3 reads TGTGCCAGCAGCCCTAGGGCTAGCGGCCGCACAGATACGCAGTATTTT.

This clone was counted a few times. This chain joins TRBV19 and TRBJ2-7; the D gene is possibly TRBD1 (5 bases). This CDR3 has 13 amino acids. Germline CDR1 is LNHDA and CDR2 is SQIVND (reference sequence). Trimming left V 6 bases short and J 2 bases short, with 11 bases between. CDR3 sequence: CASSFTGAYEQYF. The CDR3 DNA is TGTGCCAGTAGCTTCACAGGAGCCTACGAGCAGTACTTC.

V usage is TRBV30 and J usage is TRBJ1-2, with D possibly TRBD1 on 5 matching bases. Trimming removed 4 bases from V and 8 bases from J, with 17 bases in between. Germline loops: CDR1 GTSNPN, CDR2 SVGIG (reference sequence). This CDR3 is built from 13 residues. CDR3 sequence (DNA): TGTGCCTGGACTCGCAGGGTGTCGGACGGCTACACCTTC. Protein product: CAWTRRVSDGYTF.

V usage is TRBV4-3 and J usage is TRBJ2-7, with TRBD2 matching over 9 bases. The CDR3 has 14 residues. The germline V gene encodes CDR1 LGHNA and CDR2 YSLEER. J gave up 3 bases and V 4 bases, and 4 bases lay outside the gene matches. CDR3 in amino acids: CASSPGLANYEQYF. The CDR3 DNA follows: TGCGCCAGCAGCCCTGGACTAGCGAACTACGAGCAGTACTTC.

The chain couples TRBV6-5 to TRBJ2-1, with 8 bases matching TRBD2. The V and J ends lost 5 bases and 6 bases, in that order; junction bases with no gene match: 6. This CDR3 comprises 14 residues. Germline-derived CDR1 and CDR2 are MNHEY and SVGAGI. In DNA form, the CDR3 reads TGTGCCAGCAGTGCCGGGACTAGGGTCAATGAGCAGTTCTTC. It codes for CASSAGTRVNEQFF.

This clone was detected only a few times. The CDR3 DNA reads as TGCAGCGTTGAATTACGGCCAGCCAACACTGAAGCTTTCTTT. This codes for CSVELRPANTEAFF. The V and J genes are TRBV29-1 and TRBJ1-1; D remains unclear. This CDR3 has 14 amino acids. V was clipped by 2 bases and J by 2 bases, with 12 bases between them. The germline V gene has CDR1 SQVTM and CDR2 ANQGSEA.

The V call is TRBV7-2, the J call TRBJ2-7; no firm D call. Germline loops: CDR1 SGHTA, CDR2 FQGNSA. V gave up 1 base and J gave up 2 bases, with 9 bases separating them. The length of the CDR3 is 14 residues. In DNA form, the CDR3 reads TGTGCCAGCAGCTTAGAGACCGAGACCTACGAGCAGTACTTC. Its translation is CASSLETETYEQYF.

This chain uses TRBV15 with TRBJ2-1; D is unclear. The CDR3 runs 15 residues. CDR1 and CDR2 from the germline V gene are LNHNV and YYDKDF (reference sequence). The ends were cut back, 5 bases at V and 3 bases at J, with 14 bases in the middle. Written as DNA, the CDR3 is TGTGCCACCAGCCTCGACTTTGGGGACTACAATGAGCAGTTCTTC. This gives the protein CATSLDFGDYNEQFF.

This clone has a count of ten or more. The sample has other DNA sequences that encode this CDR3 too. The DNA of the CDR3 is TGTGCCAGCAGTATCTCTAGCGGGAGTGGCGGGGAGCTGTTTTTT. It codes for CASSISSGSGGELFF. The chain uses TRBV6-4 and TRBJ2-2; 10 bases line up with TRBD2. Germline assignment: CDR1 MRHNA and CDR2 SNTAGT. The J segment lost 7 bases and the V segment lost 5 bases, leaving 7 bases of the junction unmatched. The CDR3 has 15 amino acids.

This rearrangement joins TRBV11-2 to TRBJ2-1; D call uncertain. CDR3 length: 12 residues. Germline V gene sequence: CDR1 SGHAT, CDR2 FQNNGV. The V end was cut by 5 bases, the J end by 8 bases, with 10 bases between. The CDR3 sequence: CASSLTLYEQFF. For the CDR3, the DNA is TGTGCCAGCAGCCTGACTTTGTATGAGCAGTTCTTC.

About this clone: Other DNA variants within this sample encode the same CDR3. The chain links TRBV7-2 to TRBJ2-1, with 10 bases aligning to TRBD2. The CDR3 loop spans 16 amino acids. CDR1 and CDR2 from the germline V gene are SGHTA and FQGNSA. V lost 1 base and J lost 4; bases outside the gene matches: 4. CDR3 DNA sequence: TGTGCCAGCAGCTTAGTACTAGCGGGACCATACAATGAGCAGTTCTTC. Its translation: CASSLVLAGPYNEQFF.